The TCR beta chain described here comes from a study of identical twins. Overall study findings and caveats: Diverse VJ usage suggested most zero-insertion clonotypes were not invariant T cells.

Of note for this clonotype: No antigen is known for it.

Template switching added a universal primer site; cDNA carried unique molecular identifiers. TCRdb independently ran MiXCR on the 5' RACE reads; one entry per CDR3 protein. The data contain 550,000 to 700,000 distinct CDR3 sequences, roughly 9.5% of them singletons. The donor group consisted entirely of healthy Caucasians. The CDR3 is 15 residues long. Germline loops: CDR1 LNHNV, CDR2 YYDKDF (reference sequence). V dropped 2 bases and J dropped 9; count of bases not matched to a gene: 7. These data were also reused for a study on yellow fever vaccine responses in identical twins.

The V call is TRBV15, the J call TRBJ1-6; TRBD1 agrees at 7 bases. Sequencing used PBMCs. The sequence was collected from a woman aged 18-29 years in good health. The CDR3 nucleotides are TGTGCCACCAGCAGAAACAGGGGAACTGCTTCACCCCTCCACTTT. Residues: CATSRNRGTASPLHF.